One and the same sample provided the 23 T cell receptor beta chains below, sequenced in a study of shared clonotypes between healthy human individuals. Sequenced by immunoSEQ multiplex PCR; TCRdb stores in-frame clones only, minus some. This table has fewer than 3 million clones, under 95% appearing once. Source material: naive CD4+ T cells from PBMCs. Indicated subset: CD45RA+ positively selected. Source of these receptors: a man between 18 and 35 years old in good health. Some clones in this sample may be carry-over from other donors' samples.

The rearrangement uses TRBV11-1 and TRBJ2-7; tentatively, D is TRBD2 (6 bases). CDR1 and CDR2 from the germline V gene are SGHAT and FQDESV (reference sequence). Deletions cut 1 base from V and 2 bases from J, with 15 bases between. CDR3 length: 16 amino acids. This CDR3 reads CASSLDGSRDAYEQYF. CDR3 nucleotides: TGTGCCAGCAGCTTAGATGGGTCGCGGGACGCCTACGAGCAGTACTTC.

A few counts support this clone. The chain has TRBV10-3 and TRBJ1-1; maybe TRBD1 (5 bases). The CDR3 has 13 residues. Trimming took 6 bases from V and 1 from J, leaving 9 bases between them. Germline V gene data show CDR1 as ENHRY and CDR2 as SYGVKD. CDR3 DNA sequence: TGTGCCATCAGCAGGGAGAAGAACACTGAAGCTTTCTTT. Translated: CAISREKNTEAFF.

J is TRBJ1-2 and V is TRBV28; D is undetermined. The germline V gene encodes CDR1 MDHEN and CDR2 SYDVKM. This CDR3 has 14 amino acids. Trimming cost V 1 base and J 5 bases, with 11 bases left between them. The CDR3 spells CASSLSGTLYGYTF. The CDR3 nucleotides read TGTGCCAGCAGTTTATCGGGAACCCTGTATGGCTACACCTTC.

The chain couples TRBV28 to TRBJ2-1, with TRBD1 matching 9 bases. The J segment lost 5 bases and the V segment lost 6 bases, leaving 14 bases of the junction unmatched. Germline assignment: CDR1 MDHEN and CDR2 SYDVKM. The CDR3 is 17 residues long. The CDR3 spells CASRPLSGQGVHNEQFF. DNA of the CDR3: TGTGCCAGCAGGCCCCTTTCGGGACAGGGAGTCCACAATGAGCAGTTCTTC.

This chain connects TRBV7-3 to TRBJ2-3; D is possibly TRBD1 or TRBD2 (5 bases each). Trimming took 5 bases from V and 0 from J, leaving 12 bases between them. The CDR3 spans 15 residues. CDR1 and CDR2 (germline): SGHTA, FQGTGA. Here the CDR3 reads CASSRTGRSTDTQYF. Here the CDR3 DNA reads TGTGCCAGCAGCCGAACGGGACGGAGCACAGATACGCAGTATTTT. The full variable domain, with the rest looked up from reference TRBV7-3 and TRBJ2-3, is GAGVSQTPSNKVTEKGKYVELRCDPISGHTALYWYRQSLGQGPEFLIYFQGTGAADDSGLPNDRFFAVRPEGSVSTLKIQRTERGDSAVYLCASSRTGRSTDTQYFGPGTRLTVL.

The CDR3 protein is CASSLMTGSGADTQYF. The DNA of the CDR3 is TGTGCCAGCAGCTTAATGACAGGGTCCGGGGCAGATACGCAGTATTTT. The gene calls are TRBV7-2 and TRBJ2-3; 7 positions match TRBD1. CDR3 length equals 16 residues. Germline V CDR1 and CDR2: SGHTA, FQGNSA. V dropped 2 bases and J dropped 4; count of bases not matched to a gene: 9.

The chain has TRBV7-9 and TRBJ2-5, with unresolved D. The CDR3 is 13 amino acids. V was clipped by 2 bases and J by 4 bases, with 8 bases between them. Germline V CDR1 and CDR2: SEHNR, FQNEAQ (reference sequence). Here the CDR3 reads CASSLWGAETQYF. The CDR3 DNA follows: TGTGCCAGCAGCTTATGGGGTGCAGAGACCCAGTACTTC.

The chain links TRBV5-1 to TRBJ1-4; possible D gene TRBD1, 5 bases. Germline CDR1 SGHRS, CDR2 YFSETQ. This CDR3 is 14 amino acids long. Deletions cut 5 bases from V and 6 bases from J, with 14 bases between. In DNA, the CDR3 is TGCGCCAGCAGTTCCGGGACCAGGGATGAAAAACTGTTTTTT. Encoded protein: CASSSGTRDEKLFF.

CDR3 in amino acids: CASSLLAGRTDTQYF. The CDR3 DNA follows: TGTGCCAGCAGCCTACTAGCGGGCCGCACAGATACGCAGTATTTT. The gene calls are TRBV7-3 and TRBJ2-3; 9 bases map to TRBD2. With 5 bases clipped from V and 1 base from J, the junction kept 4 bases outside the gene matches. The CDR3 spans 15 residues. Germline V gene lookup returns CDR1 SGHTA and CDR2 FQGTGA.

Details on this clone: Other nucleotide sequences in the sample specify the same CDR3. The chain combines TRBV28 with TRBJ2-7, with 7 positions matching TRBD1. The germline V gene has CDR1 MDHEN and CDR2 SYDVKM. V lost 1 base and J lost 2; bases outside the gene matches: 2. There are 14 residues in the CDR3. CDR3 in amino acids: CASSLYRGPYEQYF. The CDR3 DNA reads as TGTGCCAGCAGTTTATACAGGGGCCCCTACGAGCAGTACTTC.

The V and J genes are TRBV6-1 and TRBJ2-7, with TRBD1 identical over 11 bases. CDR1 is MNHNS and CDR2 is SASEGT in the germline V gene. Trimming removed 1 base from V and 6 bases from J; junction bases left unmatched: 8. The CDR3 is made up of 16 amino acids. The DNA for the CDR3 is TGTGCCAGCAGTGAAGTAGGTTGGACAGGGGGCTTCGAGCAGTACTTC. Translating it yields CASSEVGWTGGFEQYF.

Turning to this clone: Additional DNA sequences in this sample encode the identical CDR3. The V gene is TRBV28, the J gene TRBJ2-7; the D is unclear. V dropped 3 bases and J dropped 3 bases, with 6 bases sitting between them. CDR3 size: 12 residues. Germline V gives CDR1 MDHEN, CDR2 SYDVKM. CDR3 sequence reads: CASSLLGYEQYF. The CDR3 DNA reads TGTGCCAGCAGTTTGTTGGGCTACGAGCAGTACTTC.

The V call is TRBV4-1, the J call TRBJ2-1; perhaps D is TRBD1 or TRBD2 (5 bases each). Germline CDR1 reads MGHRA; CDR2 reads YSYEKL. The CDR3 is 17 residues long. V dropped 0 bases and J dropped 14 bases, with 26 bases sitting between them. CDR3 in DNA: TGCGCCAGCAGCCAAGATGGGGGAGACCGGCTAGCCAGTTGGAAGTTCTTC. Protein: CASSQDGGDRLASWKFF.

The chain employs TRBV9 and TRBJ1-1; D unresolved. There are 14 residues in the CDR3. Trimming left V 0 bases short and J 4 bases short, with 10 bases between. Germline loops: CDR1 SGDLS, CDR2 YYNGEE. The CDR3 region is CASSVGDAFTEAFF. In DNA form, the CDR3 reads TGTGCCAGCAGCGTAGGTGATGCCTTCACTGAAGCTTTCTTT.

To note about this clone: The same CDR3 arises from other DNA sequences in this sample as well. The CDR3 loop reads CASSRGDFSGNTIYF. The CDR3 region has the DNA TGTGCCAGCAGCCGGGGAGACTTTTCTGGAAACACCATATATTTT. The genes are TRBV5-5 and TRBJ1-3; D is unclear. Trimming stripped 4 bases from V and 1 base from J, with 12 bases between. Per germline, CDR1 SGHKS and CDR2 YYEKEE (reference sequence). This CDR3 region has 15 residues.

V usage is TRBV10-3 and J usage is TRBJ2-7, with D tentatively TRBD1 (6 bases). Trimming stripped 6 bases from V and 7 bases from J, with 10 bases between. CDR1 is ENHRY and CDR2 is SYGVKD in the germline V gene. The CDR3 contains 11 residues. CDR3 coding DNA: TGTGCCATCAGAGGGGGTAAGGAGCAGTACTTC. It specifies CAIRGGKEQYF.

This rearrangement joins TRBV19 to TRBJ1-2, with D perhaps TRBD1 (5 bases). Germline lookup yields CDR1 LNHDA and CDR2 SQIVND (reference sequence). V lost 3 bases to trimming and J lost 8 bases, with 22 bases between them. This CDR3 is 16 amino acids long. The CDR3 coding sequence is TGTGCCAGTAGTATCCGGGACGGCCTTCCACTGTGGGGCTACACCTTC. It translates to CASSIRDGLPLWGYTF.

Note on this clone: Other DNA variants within this sample encode the same CDR3. The rearrangement uses TRBV11-3 and TRBJ2-3; D uncertain. Germline V gene sequence: CDR1 SGHNT, CDR2 YENEEA. V dropped 5 bases and J dropped 0 bases, with 9 bases sitting between them. This CDR3 is built from 14 residues. CDR3 region: CASSRSPSTDTQYF. In nucleotides, the CDR3 is TGTGCCAGCAGCCGGAGTCCCAGCACAGATACGCAGTATTTT.

The chain couples TRBV11-2 to TRBJ2-2; tentatively, D is TRBD1 (6 bases). This CDR3 has 16 amino acids. Trimming pared 4 bases from V and 7 bases from J, leaving 19 bases between. CDR1 is SGHAT and CDR2 is FQNNGV in the germline V gene. CDR3 sequence reads: CASSSAPQGYGGELFF. CDR3 bases: TGTGCCAGCAGCTCTGCACCTCAGGGGTATGGCGGGGAGCTGTTTTTT.

The rearrangement links TRBV7-2 to TRBJ2-1; 8 bases line up with TRBD2. Germline trimming cut 2 bases from V and 0 bases from J; bases unmatched to any gene: 3. Germline values: CDR1 SGHTA, CDR2 FQGNSA. The CDR3 length is 16 residues. The CDR3 DNA follows: TGTGCCAGCAGCTTATGGGGGACTAGCTCCTACAATGAGCAGTTCTTC. It encodes CASSLWGTSSYNEQFF.

The V call is TRBV5-4, the J call TRBJ2-2; possibly TRBD2 for D (5 bases). The V and J ends lost 4 bases and 3 bases respectively, with 10 bases between them. The length of the CDR3 is 14 residues. Germline CDR1 reads SGHNT; CDR2 reads YYREEE (reference sequence). This CDR3 is CASSQRFHTGELFF. The CDR3 DNA is TGTGCCAGCAGCCAGCGGTTTCACACCGGGGAGCTGTTTTTT.

The CDR3 region is CASTLGGLAANTGELFF. In DNA form, the CDR3 reads TGTGCCAGCACCCTTGGGGGGCTAGCGGCCAACACCGGGGAGCTGTTTTTT. The chain carries TRBV5-4 and TRBJ2-2, with TRBD2 as a possible D gene (7 bases). CDR3 length: 17 amino acids. CDR1 SGHNT and CDR2 YYREEE come from the germline V gene (reference sequence). V was pared by 6 bases and J by 2 bases, with 20 bases between.

This clone was found once. The V call is TRBV30, the J call TRBJ2-7; weak D call: TRBD1 (5 bases). Germline-derived CDR1 and CDR2 are GTSNPN and SVGIG (reference sequence). Trimming left V 3 bases short and J 2 bases short, with 11 bases between. CDR3 length equals 13 residues. CDR3 loop: CAWSTRVTYEQYF. CDR3 nucleotide sequence: TGTGCCTGGAGCACCAGGGTTACCTACGAGCAGTACTTC.